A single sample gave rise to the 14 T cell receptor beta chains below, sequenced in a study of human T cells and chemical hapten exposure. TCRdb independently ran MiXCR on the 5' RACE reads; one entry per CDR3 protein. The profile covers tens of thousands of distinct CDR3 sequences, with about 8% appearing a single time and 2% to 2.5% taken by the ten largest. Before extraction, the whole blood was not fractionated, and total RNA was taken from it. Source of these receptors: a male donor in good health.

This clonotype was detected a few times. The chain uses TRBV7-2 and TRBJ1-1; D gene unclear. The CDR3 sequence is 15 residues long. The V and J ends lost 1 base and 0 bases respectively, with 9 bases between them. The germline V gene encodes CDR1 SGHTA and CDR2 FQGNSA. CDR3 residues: CASSLGGGMNTEAFF. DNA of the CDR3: TGTGCCAGCAGCTTAGGGGGAGGGATGAACACTGAAGCTTTCTTT.

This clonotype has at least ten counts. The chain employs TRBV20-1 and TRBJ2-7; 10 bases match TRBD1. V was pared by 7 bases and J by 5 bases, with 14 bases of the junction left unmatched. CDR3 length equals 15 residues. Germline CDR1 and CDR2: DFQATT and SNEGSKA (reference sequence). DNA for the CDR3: TGCAGTGGTATTATCCCGGGACAGGGGATCCACGAGCAGTACTTC. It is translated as CSGIIPGQGIHEQYF.

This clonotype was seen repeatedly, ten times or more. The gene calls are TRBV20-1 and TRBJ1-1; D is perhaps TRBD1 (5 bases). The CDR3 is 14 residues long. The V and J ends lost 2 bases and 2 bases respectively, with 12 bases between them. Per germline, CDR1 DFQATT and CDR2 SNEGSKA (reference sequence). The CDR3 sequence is CSARSWQGNTEAFF. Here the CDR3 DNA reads TGCAGTGCTAGATCGTGGCAGGGCAACACTGAAGCTTTCTTT.

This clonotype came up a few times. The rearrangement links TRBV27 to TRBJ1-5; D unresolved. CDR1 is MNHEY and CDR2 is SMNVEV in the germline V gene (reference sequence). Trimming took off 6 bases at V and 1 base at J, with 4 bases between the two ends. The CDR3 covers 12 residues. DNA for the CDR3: TGTGCCAGCAGGAAAAGCAATCAGCCCCAGCATTTT. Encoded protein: CASRKSNQPQHF.

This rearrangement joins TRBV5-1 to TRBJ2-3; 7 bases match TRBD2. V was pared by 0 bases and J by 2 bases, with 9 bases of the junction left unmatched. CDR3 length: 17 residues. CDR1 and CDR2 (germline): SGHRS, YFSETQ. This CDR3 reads CASSLVSSGANTDTQYF. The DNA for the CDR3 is TGCGCCAGCAGCTTGGTTTCTAGCGGAGCCAACACAGATACGCAGTATTTT.

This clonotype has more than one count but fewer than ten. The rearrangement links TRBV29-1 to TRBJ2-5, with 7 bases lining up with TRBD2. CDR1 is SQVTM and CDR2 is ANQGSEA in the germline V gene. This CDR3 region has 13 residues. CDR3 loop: CGSGGWNQETQYF. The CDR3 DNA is TGCGGGTCGGGAGGATGGAACCAAGAGACCCAGTACTTC.

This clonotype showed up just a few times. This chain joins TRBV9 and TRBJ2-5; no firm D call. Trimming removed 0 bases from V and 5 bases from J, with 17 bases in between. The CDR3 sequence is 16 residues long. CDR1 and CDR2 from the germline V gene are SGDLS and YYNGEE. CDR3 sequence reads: CASSVGSTSTSETQYF. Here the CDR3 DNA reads TGTGCCAGCAGCGTAGGGAGTACAAGCACCTCGGAGACCCAGTACTTC.

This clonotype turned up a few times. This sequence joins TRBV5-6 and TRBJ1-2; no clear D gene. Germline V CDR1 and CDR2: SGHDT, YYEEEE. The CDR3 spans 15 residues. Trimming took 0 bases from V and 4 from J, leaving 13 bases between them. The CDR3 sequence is CASSLATTTPYGYTF. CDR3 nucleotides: TGTGCCAGCAGCTTGGCCACTACAACTCCCTATGGCTACACCTTC.

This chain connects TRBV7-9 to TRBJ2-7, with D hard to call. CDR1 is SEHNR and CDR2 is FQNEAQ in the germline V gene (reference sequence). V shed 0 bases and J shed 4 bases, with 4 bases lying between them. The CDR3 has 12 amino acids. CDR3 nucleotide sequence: TGTGCCAGCAGCTTAGCAGCTTACGAGCAGTACTTC. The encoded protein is CASSLAAYEQYF.

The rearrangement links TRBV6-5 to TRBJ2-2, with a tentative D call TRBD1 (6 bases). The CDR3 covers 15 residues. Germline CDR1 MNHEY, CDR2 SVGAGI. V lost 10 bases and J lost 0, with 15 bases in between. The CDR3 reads CATWRQASNTGELFF. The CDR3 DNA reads TGTGCCACCTGGAGACAGGCTTCGAACACCGGGGAGCTGTTTTTT.

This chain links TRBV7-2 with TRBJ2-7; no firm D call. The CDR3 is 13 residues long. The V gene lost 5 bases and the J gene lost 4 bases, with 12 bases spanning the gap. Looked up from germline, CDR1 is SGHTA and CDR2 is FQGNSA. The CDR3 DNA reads TGTGCCAGCAGCGTACCCGGGCGTTACGAGCAGTACTTC. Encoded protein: CASSVPGRYEQYF.

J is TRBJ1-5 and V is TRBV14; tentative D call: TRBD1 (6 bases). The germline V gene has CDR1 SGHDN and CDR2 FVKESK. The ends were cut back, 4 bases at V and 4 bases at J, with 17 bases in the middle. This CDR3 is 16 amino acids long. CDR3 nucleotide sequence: TGTGCCAGCAGCCTATTCCGCGGCAGGGGAAATCAGCCCCAGCATTTT. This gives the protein CASSLFRGRGNQPQHF.

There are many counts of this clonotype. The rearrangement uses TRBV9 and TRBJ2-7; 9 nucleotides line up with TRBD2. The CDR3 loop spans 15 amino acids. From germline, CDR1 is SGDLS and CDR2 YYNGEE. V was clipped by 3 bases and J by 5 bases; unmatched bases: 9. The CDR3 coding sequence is TGTGCCAGCAGCGCCGGGGGAGGACTAGCGAACGAGCAGTACTTC. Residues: CASSAGGGLANEQYF. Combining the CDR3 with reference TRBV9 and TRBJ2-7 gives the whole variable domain DSGVTQTPKHLITATGQRVTLRCSPRSGDLSVYWYQQSLDQGLQFLIQYYNGEERAKGNILERFSAQQFPDLHSELNLSSLELGDSALYFCASSAGGGLANEQYFGPGTRLTVT.

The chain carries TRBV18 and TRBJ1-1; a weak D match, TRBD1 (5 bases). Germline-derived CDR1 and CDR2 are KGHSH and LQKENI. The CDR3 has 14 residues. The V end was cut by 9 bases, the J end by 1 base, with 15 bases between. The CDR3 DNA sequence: TGTGCCAGTTTGACGGGGCCTGGGAACACTGAAGCTTTCTTT. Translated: CASLTGPGNTEAFF. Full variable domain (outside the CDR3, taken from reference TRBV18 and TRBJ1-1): NAGVMQNPRHLVRRRGQEARLRCSPMKGHSHVYWYRQLPEEGLKFMVYLQKENIIDESGMPKERFSAEFPKEGPSILRIQQVVRGDSAAYFCASLTGPGNTEAFFGQGTRLTVV.